The TCR beta chain described here comes from a study of identical twins. The study, taken as a whole, reports: There was an excess of low generation probability in the out-of-frame alpha sequences that twins shared. Twins' excess sharing was less marked for out-of-frame beta sequences. These conclusions were based on statistical analysis (cross-sectional, not following the same donors).

Germline V gene lookup returns CDR1 MDHEN and CDR2 SYDVKM. The CDR3 has 12 amino acids. Unique molecular identifiers were present on the cDNA, and a universal primer site came from template switching. TCRdb recomputed calls from the 5' RACE reads with MiXCR, one row per CDR3 protein. The sample lists 700,000 or so distinct CDR3 sequences, less than 10% occurring once. This clonotype appeared a few times. Its antigen is unknown. Sequence at one end of the junction differs from germline and may be a read error. The same data also contributed to another study, on yellow fever vaccine responses in identical twins.

The sample consisted of PBMCs. The receptor comes from a woman between 18 and 30 years old in good health. The rearrangement links TRBV28 to TRBJ1-5, with TRBD1 matching over 8 bases. CDR3 in DNA: TGTGCCAGCAGTCCAACTACGGGACAGGTTTATTTT. It yields the protein CASSPTTGQVYF.